The clone carrying this T cell receptor beta chain has a count of ten or more. Germline V CDR1 and CDR2: DFQATT, SNEGSKA (reference sequence). CDR3 size: 16 residues. Losses at the gene ends were 4 bases for V and 0 bases for J; bases not matched to a gene: 5. Multiplex PCR employing 32 V and 13 J primers generated amplicons of the TCR beta CDR3. A single record per CDR3 protein comes from TCRdb applying MiXCR to the multiplex PCR reads. This table has nearly 15,000 distinct CDR3 sequences, 25% to 35% appearing once. The data derive from a study of immune heterogeneity within non-small cell lung tumors. The authors used about 540 ng of bulk tumor genomic DNA per sample as template. Several far-apart biopsies were taken per primary tumor during surgery. It was patients with untreated, newly diagnosed non-small cell lung cancer who underwent curative surgery.

The chain uses TRBV20-1 and TRBJ2-1, with 11 bases that match TRBD2. The sequenced sample was lung tumor tissue. This clonotype originated in a woman in her fifties or sixties with non-small cell lung cancer. Here the CDR3 reads CSANSGGGVSYNEQFF. The DNA for the CDR3 is TGCAGTGCTAATAGCGGGGGGGGCGTCTCCTACAATGAGCAGTTCTTC.